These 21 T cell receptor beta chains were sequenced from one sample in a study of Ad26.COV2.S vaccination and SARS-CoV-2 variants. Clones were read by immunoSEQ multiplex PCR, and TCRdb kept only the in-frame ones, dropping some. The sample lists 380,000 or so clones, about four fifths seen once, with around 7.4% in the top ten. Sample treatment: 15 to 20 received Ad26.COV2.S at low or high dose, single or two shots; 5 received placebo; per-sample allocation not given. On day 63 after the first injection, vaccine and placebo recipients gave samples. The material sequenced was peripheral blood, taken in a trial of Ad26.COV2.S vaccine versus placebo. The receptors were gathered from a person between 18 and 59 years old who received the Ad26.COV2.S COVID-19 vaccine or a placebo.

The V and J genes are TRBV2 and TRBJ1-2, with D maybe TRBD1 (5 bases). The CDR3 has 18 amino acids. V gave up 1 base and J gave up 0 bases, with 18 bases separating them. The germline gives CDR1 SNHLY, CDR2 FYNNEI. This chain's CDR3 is CASSEVTIQGFANYGYTF. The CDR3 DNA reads TGTGCCAGCAGTGAAGTCACGATCCAGGGTTTCGCTAACTATGGCTACACCTTC. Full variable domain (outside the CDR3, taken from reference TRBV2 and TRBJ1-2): EPEVTQTPSHQVTQMGQEVILRCVPISNHLYFYWYRQILGQKVEFLVSFYNNEISEKSEIFDDQFSVERPDGSNFTLKIRSTKLEDSAMYFCASSEVTIQGFANYGYTFGSGTRLTVV.

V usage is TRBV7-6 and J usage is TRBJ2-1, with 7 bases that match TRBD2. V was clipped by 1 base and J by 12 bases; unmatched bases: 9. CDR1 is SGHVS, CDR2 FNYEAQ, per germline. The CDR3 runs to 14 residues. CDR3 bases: TGTGCCAGCAGCTTAGGGGTAGCGGGTAGGTCGCAGTTCTTC. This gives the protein CASSLGVAGRSQFF.

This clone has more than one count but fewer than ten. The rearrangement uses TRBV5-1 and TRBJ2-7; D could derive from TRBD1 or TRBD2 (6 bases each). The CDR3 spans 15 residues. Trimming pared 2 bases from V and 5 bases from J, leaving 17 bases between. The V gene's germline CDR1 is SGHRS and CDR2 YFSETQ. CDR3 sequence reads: CASSLGGTGPHEQYF. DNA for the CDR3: TGCGCCAGCAGCTTAGGGGGGACGGGTCCCCACGAGCAGTACTTC.

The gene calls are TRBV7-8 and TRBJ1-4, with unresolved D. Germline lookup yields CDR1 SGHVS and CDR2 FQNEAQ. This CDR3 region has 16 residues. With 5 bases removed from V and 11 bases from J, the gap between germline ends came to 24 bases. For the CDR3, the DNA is TGTGCCAGCAGCCCCTACCGCATGGTGGGTTCTGGGAAACTGTTTTTT. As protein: CASSPYRMVGSGKLFF. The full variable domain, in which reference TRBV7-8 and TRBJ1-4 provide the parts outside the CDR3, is GAGVSQSPRYKVAKRGQDVALRCDPISGHVSLFWYQQALGQGPEFLTYFQNEAQLDKSGLPSDRFFAERPEGSVSTLKIQRTQQEDSAVYLCASSPYRMVGSGKLFFGSGTQLSVL.

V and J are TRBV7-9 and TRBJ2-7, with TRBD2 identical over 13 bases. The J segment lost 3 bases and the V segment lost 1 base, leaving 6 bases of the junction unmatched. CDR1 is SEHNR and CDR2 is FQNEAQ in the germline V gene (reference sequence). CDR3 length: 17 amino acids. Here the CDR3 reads CASSLESGTSGNYEQYF. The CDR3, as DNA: TGTGCCAGCAGCTTAGAGAGTGGGACTAGCGGGAACTACGAGCAGTACTTC.

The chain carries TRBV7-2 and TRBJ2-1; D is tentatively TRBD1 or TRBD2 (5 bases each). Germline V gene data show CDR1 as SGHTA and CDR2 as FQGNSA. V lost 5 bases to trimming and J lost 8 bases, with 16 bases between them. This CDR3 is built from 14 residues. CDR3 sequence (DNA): TGTGCCAGCAGCCCGGGACCCCAAGGCGATGAGCAGTTCTTC. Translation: CASSPGPQGDEQFF.

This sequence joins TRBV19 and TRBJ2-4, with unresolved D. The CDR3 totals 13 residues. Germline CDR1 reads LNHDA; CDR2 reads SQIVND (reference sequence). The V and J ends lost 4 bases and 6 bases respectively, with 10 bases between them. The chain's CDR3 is CASSRRRVNIQYF. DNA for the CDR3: TGTGCCAGTAGTAGACGACGGGTAAACATTCAGTACTTC.

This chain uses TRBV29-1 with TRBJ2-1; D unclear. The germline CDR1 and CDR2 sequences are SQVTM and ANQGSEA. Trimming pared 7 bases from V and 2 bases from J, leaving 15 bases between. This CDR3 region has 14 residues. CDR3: CSGTHRSTYNEQFF. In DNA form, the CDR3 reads TGCAGCGGAACTCATCGGTCCACCTACAATGAGCAGTTCTTC.

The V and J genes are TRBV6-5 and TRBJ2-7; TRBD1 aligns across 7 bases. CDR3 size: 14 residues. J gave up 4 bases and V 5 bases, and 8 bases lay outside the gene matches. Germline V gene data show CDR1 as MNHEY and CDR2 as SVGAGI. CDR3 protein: CASSRGPGSYEQYF. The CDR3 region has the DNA TGTGCCAGCAGTAGGGGGCCAGGCAGTTACGAGCAGTACTTC.

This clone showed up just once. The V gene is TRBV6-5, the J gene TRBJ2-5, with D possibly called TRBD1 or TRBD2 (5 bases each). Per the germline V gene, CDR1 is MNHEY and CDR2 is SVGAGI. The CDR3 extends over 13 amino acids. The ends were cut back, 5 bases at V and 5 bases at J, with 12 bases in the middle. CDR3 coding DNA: TGTGCCAGCAGTAGAAACGGGGACGAGACCCAGTACTTC. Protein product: CASSRNGDETQYF.

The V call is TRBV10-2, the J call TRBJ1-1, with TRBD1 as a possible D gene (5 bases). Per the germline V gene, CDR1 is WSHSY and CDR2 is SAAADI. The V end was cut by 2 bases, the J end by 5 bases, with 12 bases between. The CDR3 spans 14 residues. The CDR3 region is CASSEQLGGTEAFF. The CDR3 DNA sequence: TGCGCCAGCAGTGAGCAGTTGGGGGGAACTGAAGCTTTCTTT.

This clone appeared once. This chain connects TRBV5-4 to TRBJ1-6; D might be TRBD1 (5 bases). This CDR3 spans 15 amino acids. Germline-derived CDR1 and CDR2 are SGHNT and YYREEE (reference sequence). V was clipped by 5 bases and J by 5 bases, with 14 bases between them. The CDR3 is CASSFVQENNSPLHF. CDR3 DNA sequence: TGTGCCAGCAGTTTCGTACAGGAGAATAATTCACCCCTCCACTTT. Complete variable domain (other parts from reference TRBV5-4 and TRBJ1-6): ETGVTQSPTHLIKTRGQQVTLRCSSQSGHNTVSWYQQALGQGPQFIFQYYREEENGRGNFPPRFSGLQFPNYSSELNVNALELDDSALYLCASSFVQENNSPLHFGNGTRLTVT.

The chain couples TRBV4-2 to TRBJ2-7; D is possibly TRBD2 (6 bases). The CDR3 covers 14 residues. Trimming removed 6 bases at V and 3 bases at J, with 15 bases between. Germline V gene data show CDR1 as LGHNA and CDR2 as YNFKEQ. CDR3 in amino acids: CASSPGLTNYEQYF. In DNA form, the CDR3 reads TGTGCCAGCAGTCCGGGACTTACCAACTACGAGCAGTACTTC.

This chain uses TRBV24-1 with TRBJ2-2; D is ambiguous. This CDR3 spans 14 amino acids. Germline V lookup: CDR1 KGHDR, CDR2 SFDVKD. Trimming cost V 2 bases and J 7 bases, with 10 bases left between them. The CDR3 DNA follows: TGTGCCACCAGTGATTCCAGGATTAGCGGGGAGCTGTTTTTT. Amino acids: CATSDSRISGELFF.

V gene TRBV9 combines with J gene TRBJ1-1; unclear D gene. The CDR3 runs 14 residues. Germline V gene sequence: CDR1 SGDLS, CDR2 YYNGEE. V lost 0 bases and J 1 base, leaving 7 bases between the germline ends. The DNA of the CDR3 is TGTGCCAGCAGCGTAGTCCAGCAGAACACTGAAGCTTTCTTT. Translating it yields CASSVVQQNTEAFF.

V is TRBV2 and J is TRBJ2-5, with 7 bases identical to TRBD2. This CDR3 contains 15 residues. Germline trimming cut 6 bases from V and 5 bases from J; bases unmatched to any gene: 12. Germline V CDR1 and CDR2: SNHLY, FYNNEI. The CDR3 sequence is CASRYTSVGPETQYF. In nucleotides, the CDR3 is TGTGCCAGCAGGTACACTAGCGTCGGTCCGGAGACCCAGTACTTC.

The CDR3 DNA follows: TGTGCCAGCGGCCGCGACATAGCCTACGAGCAGTACTTC. Its protein product is CASGRDIAYEQYF. The chain couples TRBV7-9 to TRBJ2-7; no firm D call. Trimming took off 8 bases at V and 2 bases at J, with 13 bases between the two ends. CDR3 size: 13 residues. Germline V gene sequence: CDR1 SEHNR, CDR2 FQNEAQ (reference sequence).

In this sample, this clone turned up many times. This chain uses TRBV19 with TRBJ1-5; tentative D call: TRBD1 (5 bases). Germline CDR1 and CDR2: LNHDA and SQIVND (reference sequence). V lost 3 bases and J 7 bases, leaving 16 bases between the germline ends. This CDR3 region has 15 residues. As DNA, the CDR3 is TGTGCCAGTAGTATCACCGGGGCGCTGGGGCAGCCCCAGCATTTT. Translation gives CASSITGALGQPQHF. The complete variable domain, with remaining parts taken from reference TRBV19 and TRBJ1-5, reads DGGITQSPKYLFRKEGQNVTLSCEQNLNHDAMYWYRQDPGQGLRLIYYSQIVNDFQKGDIAEGYSVSREKKESFPLTVTSAQKNPTAFYLCASSITGALGQPQHFGDGTRLSIL.

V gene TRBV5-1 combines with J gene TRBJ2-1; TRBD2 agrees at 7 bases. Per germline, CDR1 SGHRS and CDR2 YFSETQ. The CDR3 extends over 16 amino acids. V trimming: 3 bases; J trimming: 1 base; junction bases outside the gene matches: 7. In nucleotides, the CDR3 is TGCGCCAGCAGCTCAAGCGGGGTCGGGTCCTACAATGAGCAGTTCTTC. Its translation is CASSSSGVGSYNEQFF.

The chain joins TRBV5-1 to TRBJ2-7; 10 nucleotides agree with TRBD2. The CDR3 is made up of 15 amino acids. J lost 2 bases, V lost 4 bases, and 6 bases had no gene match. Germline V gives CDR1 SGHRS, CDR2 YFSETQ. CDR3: CASSRSSGGPYEQYF. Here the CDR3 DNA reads TGCGCCAGCAGCCGATCTAGCGGGGGTCCCTACGAGCAGTACTTC. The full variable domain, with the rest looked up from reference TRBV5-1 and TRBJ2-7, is KAGVTQTPRYLIKTRGQQVTLSCSPISGHRSVSWYQQTPGQGLQFLFEYFSETQRNKGNFPGRFSGRQFSNSRSEMNVSTLELGDSALYLCASSRSSGGPYEQYFGPGTRLTVT.

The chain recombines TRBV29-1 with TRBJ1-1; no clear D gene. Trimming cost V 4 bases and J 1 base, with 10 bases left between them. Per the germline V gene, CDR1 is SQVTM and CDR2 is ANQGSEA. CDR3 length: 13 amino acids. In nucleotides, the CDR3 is TGCAGCGTTGGGGTAGGGTGGAACACTGAAGCTTTCTTT. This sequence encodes CSVGVGWNTEAFF. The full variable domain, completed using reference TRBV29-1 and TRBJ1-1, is SAVISQKPSRDICQRGTSLTIQCQVDSQVTMMFWYRQQPGQSLTLIATANQGSEATYESGFVIDKFPISRPNLTFSTLTVSNMSPEDSSIYLCSVGVGWNTEAFFGQGTRLTVV.